Presented here are 9 T cell receptor beta chains from one specimen sequenced in a study of resident and recirculating memory T cells in vitiligo. Assay: immunoSEQ multiplex PCR; the TCRdb copy retains only in-frame clones and omits some. Among tens of thousands of clones, more than 85% were seen once, and the ten largest hold over 4.5%. The sample was blood. These receptors all stem from a male donor with vitiligo.

The chain employs TRBV7-9 and TRBJ1-3; a weak D match, TRBD1 (6 bases). Per the germline V gene, CDR1 is SEHNR and CDR2 is FQNEAQ (reference sequence). V lost 0 bases and J lost 4, with 10 bases in between. The CDR3 covers 15 residues. The CDR3 bases are TGTGCCAGCAGCTTAGCCGGGACAATCGGAAACACCATATATTTT. This translates into CASSLAGTIGNTIYF.

The chain links TRBV6-6 to TRBJ1-5, with no clear D. The CDR3 is made up of 12 amino acids. Germline assignment: CDR1 MNHNY and CDR2 SVGAGI (reference sequence). Trimming left V 6 bases short and J 6 bases short, with 9 bases between. CDR3 residues: CASSKRGQPQHF. The CDR3 nucleotides are TGTGCCAGCAGCAAACGGGGTCAGCCCCAGCATTTT.

CDR3 residues: CASSRTGDREVTEAFF. The CDR3 DNA sequence: TGTGCCAGTAGTCGGACCGGGGACAGGGAGGTAACTGAAGCTTTCTTT. This chain uses TRBV19 with TRBJ1-1; 9 nucleotides match TRBD1. This CDR3 spans 16 amino acids. Germline loops: CDR1 LNHDA, CDR2 SQIVND (reference sequence). V was clipped by 5 bases and J by 5 bases; unmatched bases: 12.

J is TRBJ2-5 and V is TRBV6-6; possibly TRBD1 for D (6 bases). The ends were cut back, 4 bases at V and 5 bases at J, with 17 bases in the middle. The CDR3 is 15 amino acids. Germline CDR1 and CDR2: MNHNY and SVGAGI (reference sequence). CDR3 region: CASSSRTEKGETQYF. For the CDR3, the DNA is TGTGCCAGCAGTTCCCGGACAGAGAAAGGGGAGACCCAGTACTTC.

This clone was counted a few times. The chain uses TRBV7-9 and TRBJ1-1; TRBD1 might be the D (5 bases). Germline lookup yields CDR1 SEHNR and CDR2 FQNEAQ (reference sequence). Trimming cost V 0 bases and J 1 base, with 15 bases left between them. The CDR3 spans 17 residues. The CDR3 here is CASSLADSQKRNTEAFF. DNA of the CDR3: TGTGCCAGCAGCTTAGCCGACAGCCAAAAAAGGAACACTGAAGCTTTCTTT.

The J gene is TRBJ2-3, the V gene TRBV5-6; D ambiguous. Germline V gene sequence: CDR1 SGHDT, CDR2 YYEEEE. This CDR3 is built from 11 residues. V was trimmed by 4 bases and J by 5 bases, leaving 5 bases between them. Here the CDR3 reads CASSLLDTQYF. DNA of the CDR3: TGTGCCAGCAGCCTATTAGATACGCAGTATTTT.

The sample holds a few counts of this clone. The gene calls are TRBV4-1 and TRBJ1-4, with 11 bases lining up with TRBD1. CDR1 is MGHRA, CDR2 YSYEKL, per germline. Losses at the gene ends were 3 bases for V and 7 bases for J; bases not matched to a gene: 4. This CDR3 spans 15 amino acids. The DNA for the CDR3 is TGCGCCAGCAGCCACTTCGGACAGGGGGCTGAAAAACTGTTTTTT. The encoded protein is CASSHFGQGAEKLFF.

This chain connects TRBV13 to TRBJ2-7, with 10 bases matching TRBD2. CDR3 length: 15 residues. CDR1 PRHDT and CDR2 FYEKMQ come from the germline V gene (reference sequence). The J segment lost 7 bases and the V segment lost 5 bases, leaving 11 bases of the junction unmatched. CDR3 sequence reads: CASSQGPAGGWEQYF. In DNA, the CDR3 is TGTGCCAGCAGCCAGGGCCCAGCGGGGGGGTGGGAGCAGTACTTC.

This clone has a handful of counts. The rearrangement links TRBV7-9 to TRBJ1-1; D is unclear. Looked up from germline, CDR1 is SEHNR and CDR2 is FQNEAQ (reference sequence). The germline V and J ends were trimmed by 3 bases and 8 bases, with 10 bases remaining between them. The CDR3 is 12 amino acids. CDR3: CASSFIGNEAFF. The CDR3 nucleotides are TGTGCCAGCAGCTTCATCGGGAACGAAGCTTTCTTT.